These 10 T cell receptor beta chains came from one sample sequenced in a study of T cell repertoires in cytomegalovirus infection. No antigen has been identified for these receptors. TCRdb recomputed calls from the reads with MiXCR, one row per CDR3 protein. The sample shows about 900,000 distinct CDR3 sequences, approximately 33% of them seen only once. The sequenced sample was cultured CD8+ T cells from PBMCs, obtained from culture after CMV antigen stimulation. The source is a human donor in good health (CMV status not recorded). Some clones in this sample may be carry-over from other donors' samples.

The chain couples TRBV27 to TRBJ1-2; 10 bases are a match to TRBD1. The CDR3 has 16 amino acids. J gave up 4 bases and V 5 bases, and 10 bases lay outside the gene matches. Germline V gene lookup returns CDR1 MNHEY and CDR2 SMNVEV (reference sequence). Here the CDR3 reads CASSHSRTGGVYGYTF. CDR3 in DNA: TGTGCCAGCAGTCACTCCCGGACAGGGGGGGTCTATGGCTACACCTTC.

This clonotype has just a few counts. This chain joins TRBV27 and TRBJ2-1; D ambiguous. Trimming removed 6 bases at V and 2 bases at J, with 11 bases between. The CDR3 length is 14 residues. The germline CDR1 and CDR2 sequences are MNHEY and SMNVEV (reference sequence). CDR3 DNA: TGTGCCAGCAGCCGGAGTGGGACCTACAATGAGCAGTTCTTC. Translation: CASSRSGTYNEQFF.

The chain uses TRBV13 and TRBJ1-1, with 7 bases matching TRBD1. CDR3 size: 15 residues. The trim removed 5 bases at V and 8 bases at J, leaving 14 bases unmatched. Germline V gene data show CDR1 as PRHDT and CDR2 as FYEKMQ (reference sequence). The CDR3 loop is CASSPQGEGSPEAFF. DNA of the CDR3: TGTGCCAGCAGCCCCCAGGGGGAAGGCAGCCCAGAAGCTTTCTTT.

This clonotype appeared a few times. V is TRBV12-3 or TRBV12-4 and J is TRBJ2-7, with D possibly TRBD1 on 6 matching bases. This CDR3 spans 13 amino acids. Trimming cost V 6 bases and J 5 bases, with 14 bases left between them. The CDR3 bases are TGTGCCAGCAGATCTTTACAGGGAGACGAGCAGTACTTC. Translated, it gives CASRSLQGDEQYF.

This sequence joins TRBV7-6 and TRBJ1-2, with 9 bases identical to TRBD1. V was clipped by 3 bases and J by 1 base; unmatched bases: 6. The CDR3 is 16 amino acids. CDR1 and CDR2 (germline): SGHVS, FNYEAQ. This chain's CDR3 is CASSLPGQGGNYGYTF. In DNA, the CDR3 is TGTGCCAGCAGCTTGCCGGGACAGGGAGGTAACTATGGCTACACCTTC.

The chain carries TRBV12-3 or TRBV12-4 and TRBJ2-5; no reliable D call. V was trimmed by 3 bases and J by 5 bases, leaving 10 bases between them. The CDR3 runs 13 residues. The CDR3 DNA follows: TGTGCCAGCAGTTTCGACTTGGGGGAGACCCAGTACTTC. This encodes CASSFDLGETQYF.

The chain links TRBV12-3 or TRBV12-4 to TRBJ1-6; 7 bases are a match to TRBD1. The V and J ends lost 7 bases and 8 bases, in that order; junction bases with no gene match: 8. CDR3 length: 14 amino acids. The CDR3 loop reads CASTTTGTDSPLHF. CDR3 nucleotide sequence: TGTGCCAGCACCACGACAGGGACAGATTCACCCCTCCACTTT.

There are a few counts of this clonotype. Here the CDR3 reads CASSYQEGYTF. CDR3 in DNA: TGTGCCAGCAGTTACCAGGAGGGCTACACCTTC. V gene TRBV6-6 combines with J gene TRBJ1-2; D remains ambiguous. The V gene lost 2 bases and the J gene lost 8 bases, with 6 bases spanning the gap. This CDR3 has 11 residues. CDR1 MNHNY and CDR2 SVGAGI come from the germline V gene (reference sequence).

A few counts support this clonotype. The chain employs TRBV7-6 and TRBJ2-1, with a weak D call TRBD1 (6 bases). Germline CDR1 is SGHVS and CDR2 is FNYEAQ. The V end lost 5 bases, the J end lost 0 bases, and 11 bases lay between the germline ends. The CDR3 spans 15 residues. Written as DNA, the CDR3 is TGTGCCAGCAGCGAGGACAGTAGCTCCTACAATGAGCAGTTCTTC. Translating it yields CASSEDSSSYNEQFF.

The chain is built from TRBV5-8 and TRBJ2-3; the D call may be TRBD1 or TRBD2 (5 bases each). V was cut by 2 bases and J by 3 bases, with 19 bases left in between. CDR1 and CDR2 (germline): SGHTS, YDEGEE. This CDR3 has 17 amino acids. CDR3 residues: CASSFADPLGVTDTQYF. The CDR3 nucleotides are TGTGCCAGCAGCTTTGCGGATCCCCTGGGGGTAACAGATACGCAGTATTTT.